Below, 9 T cell receptor beta chains from the same sample are listed, as sequenced in a study of Ad26.COV2.S vaccination and SARS-CoV-2 variants. Treatment reported: some 20 received Ad26.COV2.S at low or high dose, single or two shots; roughly five received placebo; per-sample allocation not given. Vaccine and placebo recipients were sampled on day 63 after the first injection. Clones were sequenced by immunoSEQ multiplex PCR, and TCRdb holds only the in-frame ones, with some missing. The profile shows some 250,000 clones, over 75% of them singletons. The specimen comprised peripheral blood, sampled in a trial of Ad26.COV2.S vaccine versus placebo. These receptor sequences come from a person aged 18-65 years who received the Ad26.COV2.S COVID-19 vaccine or a placebo.

This chain links TRBV27 with TRBJ2-5, with 8 bases lining up with TRBD1. Losses at the gene ends were 2 bases for V and 4 bases for J; bases not matched to a gene: 21. The CDR3 sequence is 20 residues long. Germline CDR1 reads MNHEY; CDR2 reads SMNVEV (reference sequence). The CDR3 region is CASSLKAPLRQGSVLETQYF. The CDR3 nucleotides read TGTGCCAGCAGTTTAAAGGCCCCTTTGAGACAGGGGTCTGTTCTAGAGACCCAGTACTTC.

The V gene is TRBV5-6, the J gene TRBJ2-3, with D tentatively TRBD1 or TRBD2 (5 bases each). Trimming stripped 2 bases from V and 4 bases from J, with 8 bases between. Germline V CDR1 and CDR2: SGHDT, YYEEEE. The CDR3 has 13 residues. CDR3: CASSFGAPDTQYF. CDR3 coding DNA: TGTGCCAGCAGCTTCGGGGCCCCAGATACGCAGTATTTT.

The rearrangement uses TRBV2 and TRBJ1-3; D perhaps matches TRBD1 (5 bases). Germline V CDR1 and CDR2: SNHLY, FYNNEI. The CDR3 has 11 amino acids. Trimming shortened V by 3 bases and J by 16 bases, and 13 bases separated the two germline ends. CDR3 sequence (DNA): TGTGCCAGCAGTGATAGTTGGCGGGGGTATTTT. As protein: CASSDSWRGYF.

This chain uses TRBV28 with TRBJ1-1; TRBD1 matches 9 bases. Germline trimming cut 2 bases from V and 4 bases from J; bases unmatched to any gene: 2. This CDR3 spans 14 amino acids. Germline loops: CDR1 MDHEN, CDR2 SYDVKM. The CDR3 loop reads CASSLTGGLTEAFF. Written as DNA, the CDR3 is TGTGCCAGCAGTTTAACAGGGGGCCTCACTGAAGCTTTCTTT.

The genes are TRBV19 and TRBJ2-4; 7 nucleotides line up with TRBD2. The CDR3 loop spans 13 amino acids. J lost 9 bases, V lost 3 bases, and 5 bases had no gene match. Germline loops: CDR1 LNHDA, CDR2 SQIVND (reference sequence). Here the CDR3 reads CASSIAGLSIQYF. In DNA, the CDR3 is TGTGCCAGTAGTATCGCGGGACTAAGCATTCAGTACTTC.

The genes are TRBV30 and TRBJ1-2; a weak D match, TRBD1 (6 bases). Germline CDR1 reads GTSNPN; CDR2 reads SVGIG (reference sequence). This CDR3 contains 14 residues. V was trimmed by 8 bases and J by 3 bases, leaving 19 bases between them. The CDR3 DNA is TGTGCCAACCGTGGGGGGGGCCCCGACTATGGCTACACCTTC. Translated, it gives CANRGGGPDYGYTF.

This chain uses TRBV11-2 with TRBJ2-1; 7 bases are a match to TRBD2. The germline CDR1 and CDR2 sequences are SGHAT and FQNNGV. J lost 4 bases, V lost 5 bases, and 8 bases had no gene match. The CDR3 is 15 residues long. CDR3 DNA: TGTGCCAGCAGCCCCGGGACTATAACTTACAATGAGCAGTTCTTC. Translation gives CASSPGTITYNEQFF.

V and J are TRBV18 and TRBJ2-7; the D gene is possibly TRBD1 (5 bases). The CDR3 runs to 13 residues. The germline V gene encodes CDR1 KGHSH and CDR2 LQKENI. With 6 bases removed from V and 2 bases from J, the gap between germline ends came to 11 bases. The CDR3 is CASSGGAAYEQYF. CDR3 DNA sequence: TGTGCCAGCTCCGGTGGGGCAGCCTACGAGCAGTACTTC.

The V call is TRBV1, the J call TRBJ2-1; TRBD2 was called by the table and not checked on the DNA. TRBV1 is labeled a pseudogene. The CDR3 length is 22 residues. CDR3 coding DNA: TGCACCAGCAGCCGGACCAACAATGGCGGGAGGGCCCTCCAGTCTGGGGTAGAAGAGCAGTTCTTC. Encoded protein: CTSSRTNNGGRALQSGVEEQFF.